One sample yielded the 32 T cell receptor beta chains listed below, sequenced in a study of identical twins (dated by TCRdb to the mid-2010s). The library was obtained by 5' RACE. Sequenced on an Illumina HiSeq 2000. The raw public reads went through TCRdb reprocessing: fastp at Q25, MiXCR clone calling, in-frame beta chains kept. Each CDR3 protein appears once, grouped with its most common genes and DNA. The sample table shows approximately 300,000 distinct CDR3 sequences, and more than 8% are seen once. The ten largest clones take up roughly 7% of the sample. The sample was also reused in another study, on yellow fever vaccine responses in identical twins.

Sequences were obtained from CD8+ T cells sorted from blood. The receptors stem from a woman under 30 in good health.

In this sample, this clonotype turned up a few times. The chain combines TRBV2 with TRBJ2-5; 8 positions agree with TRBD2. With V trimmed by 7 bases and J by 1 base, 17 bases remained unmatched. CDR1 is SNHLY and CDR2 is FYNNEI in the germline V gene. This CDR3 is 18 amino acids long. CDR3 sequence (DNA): TGTGCCAGCACTCCCGGGCTAGCGGGTCCTCTTTTCCAAGAGACCCAGTACTTC. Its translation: CASTPGLAGPLFQETQYF.

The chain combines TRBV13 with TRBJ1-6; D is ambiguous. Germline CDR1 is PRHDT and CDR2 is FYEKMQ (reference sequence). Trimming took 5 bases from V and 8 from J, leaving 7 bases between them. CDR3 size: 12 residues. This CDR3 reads CASSPADSPLHF. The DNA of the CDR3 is TGTGCCAGCAGCCCAGCCGATTCACCCCTCCACTTT.

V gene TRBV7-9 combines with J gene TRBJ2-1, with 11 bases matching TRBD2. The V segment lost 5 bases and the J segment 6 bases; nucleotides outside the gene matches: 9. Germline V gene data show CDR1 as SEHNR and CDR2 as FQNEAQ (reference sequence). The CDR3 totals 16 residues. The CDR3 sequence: CASSKGLAEKLNEQFF. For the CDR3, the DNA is TGTGCCAGCAGCAAGGGACTAGCGGAAAAACTCAATGAGCAGTTCTTC.

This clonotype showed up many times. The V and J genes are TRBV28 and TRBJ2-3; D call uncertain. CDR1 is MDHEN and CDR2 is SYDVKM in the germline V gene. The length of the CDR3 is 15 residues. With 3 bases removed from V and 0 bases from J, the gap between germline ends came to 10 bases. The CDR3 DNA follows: TGTGCCAGCAGTTTTCAATCTGGGAGCACAGATACGCAGTATTTT. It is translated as CASSFQSGSTDTQYF.

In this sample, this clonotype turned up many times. Written as DNA, the CDR3 is TGTGCCAGCAGCCAAGATTCGGGCAGCGGACAGCCCCAGCATTTT. It specifies CASSQDSGSGQPQHF. The chain joins TRBV3-1 to TRBJ1-5, with unresolved D. Trimming took off 0 bases at V and 7 bases at J, with 13 bases between the two ends. From germline, CDR1 is LGHDT and CDR2 YNNKEL (reference sequence). The CDR3 sequence is 15 residues long. Complete variable domain (other parts from reference TRBV3-1 and TRBJ1-5): DTAVSQTPKYLVTQMGNDKSIKCEQNLGHDTMYWYKQDSKKFLKIMFSYNNKELIINETVPNRFSPKSPDKAHLNLHINSLELGDSAVYFCASSQDSGSGQPQHFGDGTRLSIL.

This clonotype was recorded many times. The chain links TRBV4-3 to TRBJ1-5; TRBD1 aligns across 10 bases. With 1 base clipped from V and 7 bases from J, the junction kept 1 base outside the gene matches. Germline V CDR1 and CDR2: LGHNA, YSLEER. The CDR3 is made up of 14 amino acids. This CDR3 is CASSQGQGAQPQHF. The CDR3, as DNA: TGCGCCAGCAGCCAAGGACAGGGGGCCCAGCCCCAGCATTTT.

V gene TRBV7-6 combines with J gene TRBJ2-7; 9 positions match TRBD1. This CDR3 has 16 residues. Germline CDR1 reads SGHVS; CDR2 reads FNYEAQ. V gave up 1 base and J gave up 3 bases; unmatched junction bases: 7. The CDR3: CASSLGETGGVYEQYF. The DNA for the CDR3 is TGTGCCAGCAGCTTAGGAGAGACAGGGGGAGTCTACGAGCAGTACTTC.

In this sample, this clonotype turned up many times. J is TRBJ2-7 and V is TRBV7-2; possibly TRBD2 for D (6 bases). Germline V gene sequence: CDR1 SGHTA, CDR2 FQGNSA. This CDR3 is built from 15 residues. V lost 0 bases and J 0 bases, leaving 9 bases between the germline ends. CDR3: CASSLAPGLSYEQYF. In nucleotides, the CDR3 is TGTGCCAGCAGCTTAGCCCCGGGACTCTCCTACGAGCAGTACTTC.

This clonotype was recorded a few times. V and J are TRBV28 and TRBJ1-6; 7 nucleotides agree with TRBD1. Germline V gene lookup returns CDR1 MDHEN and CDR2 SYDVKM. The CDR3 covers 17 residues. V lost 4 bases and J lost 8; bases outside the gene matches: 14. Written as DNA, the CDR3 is TGTGCCAGCAGTTCCGGACAGGCAACTCTTTGGGATTCACCCCTCCACTTT. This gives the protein CASSSGQATLWDSPLHF.

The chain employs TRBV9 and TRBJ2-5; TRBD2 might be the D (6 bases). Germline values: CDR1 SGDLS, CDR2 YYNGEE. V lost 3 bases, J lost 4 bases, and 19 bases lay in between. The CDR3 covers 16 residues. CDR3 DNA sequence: TGTGCCAGCAGCGCCACGGGGAGTGCGGGGAGAGAGACCCAGTACTTC. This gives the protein CASSATGSAGRETQYF.

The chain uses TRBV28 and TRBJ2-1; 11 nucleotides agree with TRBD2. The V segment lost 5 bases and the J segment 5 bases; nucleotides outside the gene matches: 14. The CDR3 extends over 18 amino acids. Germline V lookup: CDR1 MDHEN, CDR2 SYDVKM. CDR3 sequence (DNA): TGTGCCAGCAGTCCCAGACTAGCGGGAAGCACTCAGGACAATGAGCAGTTCTTC. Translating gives CASSPRLAGSTQDNEQFF.

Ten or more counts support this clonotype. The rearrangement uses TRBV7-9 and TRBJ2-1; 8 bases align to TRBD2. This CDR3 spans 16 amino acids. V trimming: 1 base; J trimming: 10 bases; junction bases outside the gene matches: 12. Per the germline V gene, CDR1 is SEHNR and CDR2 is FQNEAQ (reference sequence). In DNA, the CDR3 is TGTGCCAGCAGCTTAGAAGAGCGGGGGTGGGTTTTGGAGCAGTTCTTC. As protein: CASSLEERGWVLEQFF.

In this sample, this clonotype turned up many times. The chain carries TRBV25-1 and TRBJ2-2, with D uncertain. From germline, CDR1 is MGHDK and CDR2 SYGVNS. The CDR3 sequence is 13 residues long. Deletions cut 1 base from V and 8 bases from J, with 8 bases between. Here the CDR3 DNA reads TGTGCCAGCAGTGAATCGGGTGAAGGGGAGCTGTTTTTT. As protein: CASSESGEGELFF.

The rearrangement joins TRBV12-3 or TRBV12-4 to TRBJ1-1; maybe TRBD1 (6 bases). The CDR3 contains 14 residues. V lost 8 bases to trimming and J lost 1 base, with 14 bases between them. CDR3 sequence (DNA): TGTGCCAGCTTAGGGGGGGGGCAGAACACTGAAGCTTTCTTT. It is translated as CASLGGGQNTEAFF.

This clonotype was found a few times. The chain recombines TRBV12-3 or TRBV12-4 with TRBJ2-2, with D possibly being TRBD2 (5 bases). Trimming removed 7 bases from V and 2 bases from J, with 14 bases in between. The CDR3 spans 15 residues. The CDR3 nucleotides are TGTGCCAGCACCCCCGGGCGGGCAAACACCGGGGAGCTGTTTTTT. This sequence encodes CASTPGRANTGELFF.

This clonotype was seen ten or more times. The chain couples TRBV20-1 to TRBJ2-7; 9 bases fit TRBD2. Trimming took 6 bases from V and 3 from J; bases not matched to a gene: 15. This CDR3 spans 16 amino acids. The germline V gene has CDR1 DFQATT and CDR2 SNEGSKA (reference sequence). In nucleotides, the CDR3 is TGCAGTGCCCCAGGGGGGGGTGCTAGCGGGGACTACGAGCAGTACTTC. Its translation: CSAPGGGASGDYEQYF.

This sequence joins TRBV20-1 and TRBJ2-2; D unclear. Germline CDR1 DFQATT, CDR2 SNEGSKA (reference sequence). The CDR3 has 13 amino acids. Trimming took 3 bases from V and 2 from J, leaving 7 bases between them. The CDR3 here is CSARGYNTGELFF. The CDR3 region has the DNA TGCAGTGCTAGGGGGTATAACACCGGGGAGCTGTTTTTT.

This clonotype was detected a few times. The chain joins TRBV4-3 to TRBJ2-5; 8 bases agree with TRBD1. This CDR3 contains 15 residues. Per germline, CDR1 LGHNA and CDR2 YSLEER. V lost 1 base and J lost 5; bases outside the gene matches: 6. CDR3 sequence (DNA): TGCGCCAGCAGCCAAGGGACAGGGTCGGGGGAGACCCAGTACTTC. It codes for CASSQGTGSGETQYF.

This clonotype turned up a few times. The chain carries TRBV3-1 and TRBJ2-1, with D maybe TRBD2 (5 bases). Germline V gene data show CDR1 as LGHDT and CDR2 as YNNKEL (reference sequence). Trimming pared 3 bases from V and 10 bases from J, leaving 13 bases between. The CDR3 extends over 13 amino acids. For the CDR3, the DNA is TGTGCCAGCAGCCACCCGACTCGGGGAGAGCAGTTCTTC. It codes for CASSHPTRGEQFF.

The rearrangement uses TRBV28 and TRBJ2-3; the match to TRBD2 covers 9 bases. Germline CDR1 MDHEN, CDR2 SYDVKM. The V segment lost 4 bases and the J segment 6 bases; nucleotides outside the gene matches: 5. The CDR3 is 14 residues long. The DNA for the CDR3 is TGTGCCAGCAGTTATTCTCTAGCGGGGGATACGCAGTATTTT. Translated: CASSYSLAGDTQYF.

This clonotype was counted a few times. The CDR3 region is CASSQLRVETQYF. The CDR3, as DNA: TGCGCCAGCAGCCAACTAAGGGTAGAGACCCAGTACTTC. The chain combines TRBV4-1 with TRBJ2-5; no clear D gene. Germline V gene sequence: CDR1 MGHRA, CDR2 YSYEKL. V was shortened by 2 bases and J by 4 bases, with 8 bases between the two germline ends. The CDR3 is 13 residues long.

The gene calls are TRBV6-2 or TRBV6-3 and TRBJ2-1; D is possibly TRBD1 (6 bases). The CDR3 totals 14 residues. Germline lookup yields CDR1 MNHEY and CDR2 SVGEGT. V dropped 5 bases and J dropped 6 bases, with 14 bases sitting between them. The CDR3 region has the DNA TGTGCCAGCAGTCCCCTCGACAGGTCCAATGAGCAGTTCTTC. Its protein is CASSPLDRSNEQFF.

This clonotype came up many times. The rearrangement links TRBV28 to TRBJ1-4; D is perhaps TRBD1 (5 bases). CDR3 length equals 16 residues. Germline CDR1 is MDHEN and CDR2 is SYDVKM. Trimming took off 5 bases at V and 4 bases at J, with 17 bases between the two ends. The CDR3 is CASSHRLDRNNEKLFF. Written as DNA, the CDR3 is TGTGCCAGCAGTCACCGACTCGACAGAAATAATGAAAAACTGTTTTTT.

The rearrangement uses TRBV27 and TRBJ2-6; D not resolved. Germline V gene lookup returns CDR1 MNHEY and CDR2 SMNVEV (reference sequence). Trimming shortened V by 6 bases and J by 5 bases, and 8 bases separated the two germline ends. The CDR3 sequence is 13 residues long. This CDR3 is CASSPVRANVLTF. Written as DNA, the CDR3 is TGTGCCAGCAGCCCCGTGAGGGCCAACGTCCTGACTTTC.

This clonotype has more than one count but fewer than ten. CDR3 bases: TGCAGCGTTGGAGCCATCCCGGGGACTGAAGCTTTCTTT. It is translated as CSVGAIPGTEAFF. V and J are TRBV29-1 and TRBJ1-1; no firm D call. The CDR3 consists of 13 residues. V lost 4 bases to trimming and J lost 5 bases, with 14 bases between them. Germline V gives CDR1 SQVTM, CDR2 ANQGSEA. The whole variable domain, remainder taken from reference TRBV29-1 and TRBJ1-1, is SAVISQKPSRDICQRGTSLTIQCQVDSQVTMMFWYRQQPGQSLTLIATANQGSEATYESGFVIDKFPISRPNLTFSTLTVSNMSPEDSSIYLCSVGAIPGTEAFFGQGTRLTVV.

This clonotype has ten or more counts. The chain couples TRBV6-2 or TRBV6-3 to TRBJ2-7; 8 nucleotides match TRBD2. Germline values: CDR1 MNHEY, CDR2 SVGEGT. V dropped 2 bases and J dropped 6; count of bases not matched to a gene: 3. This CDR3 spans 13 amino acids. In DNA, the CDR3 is TGTGCCAGCAGTTACGGAGCGGGAGCCGAGCAGTACTTC. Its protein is CASSYGAGAEQYF.

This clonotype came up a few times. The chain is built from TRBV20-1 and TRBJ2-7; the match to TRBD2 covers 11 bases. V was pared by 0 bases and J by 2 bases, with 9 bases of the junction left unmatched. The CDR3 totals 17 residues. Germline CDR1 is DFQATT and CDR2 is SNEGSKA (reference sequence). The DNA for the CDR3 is TGCAGTGCTAGAGATCCCCTCACTAGCGGGGGACCCTACGAGCAGTACTTC. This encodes CSARDPLTSGGPYEQYF.

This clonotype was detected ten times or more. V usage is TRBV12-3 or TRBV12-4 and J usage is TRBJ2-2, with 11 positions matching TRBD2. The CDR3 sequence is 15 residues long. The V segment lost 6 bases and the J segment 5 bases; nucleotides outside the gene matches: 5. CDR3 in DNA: TGTGCCAGCAGGGGACTAGCGGAGGAAACCGGGGAGCTGTTTTTT. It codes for CASRGLAEETGELFF.

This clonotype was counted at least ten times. The CDR3 is CASSQDLTAYEQYF. The CDR3 nucleotides are TGTGCCAGCAGCCAAGATCTTACAGCCTACGAGCAGTACTTC. J is TRBJ2-7 and V is TRBV3-1; D is undetermined. Trimming left V 0 bases short and J 2 bases short, with 8 bases between. CDR3 size: 14 residues. Germline CDR1 reads LGHDT; CDR2 reads YNNKEL (reference sequence).

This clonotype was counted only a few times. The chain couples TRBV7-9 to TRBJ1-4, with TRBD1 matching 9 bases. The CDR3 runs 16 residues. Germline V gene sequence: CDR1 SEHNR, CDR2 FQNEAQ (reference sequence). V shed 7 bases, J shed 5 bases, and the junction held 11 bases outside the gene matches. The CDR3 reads CASTHLRGQGNEKLFF. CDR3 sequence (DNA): TGTGCCAGCACCCATCTTCGGGGACAGGGAAATGAAAAACTGTTTTTT.

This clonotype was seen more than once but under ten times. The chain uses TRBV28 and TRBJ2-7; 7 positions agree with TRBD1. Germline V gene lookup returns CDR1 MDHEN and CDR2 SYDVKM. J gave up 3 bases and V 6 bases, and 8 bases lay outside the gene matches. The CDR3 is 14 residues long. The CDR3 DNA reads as TGTGCCAGCAGAACCCCCGGACAGGACTACGAGCAGTACTTC. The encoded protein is CASRTPGQDYEQYF.

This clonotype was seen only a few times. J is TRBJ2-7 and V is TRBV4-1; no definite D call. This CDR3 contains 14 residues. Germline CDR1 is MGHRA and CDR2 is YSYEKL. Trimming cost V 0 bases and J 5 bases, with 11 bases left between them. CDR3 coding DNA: TGCGCCAGCAGCCAAGATAGGCCCGCCGACGAGCAGTACTTC. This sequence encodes CASSQDRPADEQYF.